These T cell receptor beta chains were read from a single sample in a study of beta chain features in type 1 diabetes. Here immunoSEQ multiplex PCR was the method, and the copy in TCRdb shows in-frame clones only, minus some. The sample consists of 200,000 to 250,000 clones, 25% to 30% of them appearing once. Sequences were obtained from central memory CD4+ T cells from blood. Every receptor here comes from a man between 25 and 39 years old in good health. CDR3s leave out the opening cysteine and the closing phenylalanine or tryptophan. The order of the fields is CDR3 protein, D gene, V gene, J gene. D genes are given only for firm matches.

CDR3: ASSQGQRRAPEQY
D: NA
V: TRBV4-3
J: TRBJ2-7

CDR3: ASSESSGANVLT
D: NA
V: TRBV10-1
J: TRBJ2-6

CDR3: ASSLGQGSQETQY
D: NA
V: TRBV13
J: TRBJ2-5

CDR3: ASSLGSGHQETQY
D: NA
V: TRBV7-7
J: TRBJ2-5

CDR3: ASSPVLASGTDTQY
D: NA
V: TRBV4-3
J: TRBJ2-3

CDR3: SVVPTSTDTQY
D: NA
V: TRBV29-1
J: TRBJ2-3

CDR3: AWSVRHPYEQY
D: NA
V: TRBV30
J: TRBJ2-7

CDR3: AISAGTGGYNEQF
D: TRBD1
V: TRBV10-3
J: TRBJ2-1

CDR3: ASSRTSTDTQY
D: NA
V: TRBV5-4
J: TRBJ2-3

CDR3: ASSLGPGTEDSPLH
D: NA
V: TRBV5-1
J: TRBJ1-6

CDR3: ASSQEQLQQY
D: NA
V: TRBV4-3
J: TRBJ2-7

CDR3: AWSRTATTNEKLF
D: NA
V: TRBV30
J: TRBJ1-4

CDR3: ASSPQGQGAHGYT
D: TRBD1
V: TRBV5-1
J: TRBJ1-2

CDR3: ASSRAPPGDTDTQY
D: NA
V: TRBV18
J: TRBJ2-3

CDR3: ATSRDAGNTIY
D: NA
V: TRBV15
J: TRBJ1-3

CDR3: ASSLAGAVDTQY
D: TRBD2
V: TRBV28
J: TRBJ2-3

CDR3: ASTDWGARGDTQY
D: NA
V: TRBV19
J: TRBJ2-3

CDR3: ASSIVLGAQY
D: NA
V: TRBV19
J: TRBJ2-3

CDR3: ASSPLRGSYYGYT
D: NA
V: TRBV7-2
J: TRBJ1-2

CDR3: SVGLAGVVDTQY
D: TRBD2
V: TRBV29-1
J: TRBJ2-3

CDR3: AWSRGTEANTGELF
D: TRBD1
V: TRBV30
J: TRBJ2-2

CDR3: ASSGSESSYNEQF
D: NA
V: TRBV2
J: TRBJ2-1

CDR3: ASSPRVAGDEQF
D: TRBD2
V: TRBV9
J: TRBJ2-1